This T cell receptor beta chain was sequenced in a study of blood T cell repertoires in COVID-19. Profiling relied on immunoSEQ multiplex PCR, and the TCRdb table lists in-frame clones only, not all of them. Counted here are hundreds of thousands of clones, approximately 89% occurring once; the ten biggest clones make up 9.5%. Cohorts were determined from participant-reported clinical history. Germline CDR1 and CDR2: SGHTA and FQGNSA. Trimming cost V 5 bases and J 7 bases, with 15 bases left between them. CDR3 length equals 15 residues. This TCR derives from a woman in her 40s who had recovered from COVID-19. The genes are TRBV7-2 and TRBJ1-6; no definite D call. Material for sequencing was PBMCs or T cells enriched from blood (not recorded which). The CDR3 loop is CASSAVGGLNSPLHF. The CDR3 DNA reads TGTGCCAGCAGCGCCGTTGGCGGGTTAAATTCACCCCTCCACTTT.